The rows below give T cell receptor beta chains drawn from one sample of a study of CD4+ T cells in melanoma. The method was immunoSEQ multiplex PCR; TCRdb's version includes in-frame clones alone and lacks a portion of them. Here the sample spans 20,000 to 25,000 clones, around four fifths being singletons. The receptors here all came from a human donor with melanoma. Each CDR3 is given with its conserved first and last residue. D genes are given only for firm matches. Clone sizes are given selectively: once, few, many, or a class where the clone is expanded.

d_call j_call clone_size v_call cdr3_nt cdr3_aa
TRBD2 TRBJ2-7 - TRBV7-6 TGTGCCAGCAGCTTGGGGACTAGCGGGCTTTCCTACGAGCAGTACTTC CASSLGTSGLSYEQYF
TRBD2 TRBJ2-7 - TRBV27 TGTGCCAGCAGTAGAAGAAAAACTAGCGGGGATTCCTACGAGCAGTACTTC CASSRRKTSGDSYEQYF
- TRBJ2-6 few TRBV5-1 TGCGCCAGCACACAAACCCTTGCGGGATTGCCCTCTGGGGCCAACGTCCTGACTTTC CASTQTLAGLPSGANVLTF
- TRBJ1-2 - TRBV5-4 TGTGCCAGCAGCGGGGCTGCAGGGTGGAATGGCTACACCTTC CASSGAAGWNGYTF
- TRBJ1-4 - TRBV19 TGTGCCAGTAGTATCTGGGGGCGCGGGGAAAAACTGTTTTTT CASSIWGRGEKLFF
TRBD1 TRBJ1-6 - TRBV2 TGTGCCAGCAGTGAATGGACAGGGAGAAGGGGGGCCCTCCACTTT CASSEWTGRRGALHF
- TRBJ2-7 few TRBV6-1 TGTGCCAGCAGTGAAAAGGGGGGAACCTACGAGCAGTACTTC CASSEKGGTYEQYF
- TRBJ1-2 - TRBV2 TGTGCCAGCACCGAGAGGGCCCAGCAGGGAGGCTATGGCTACACCTTC CASTERAQQGGYGYTF
TRBD1 TRBJ1-5 few TRBV10-1 TGCGCCAGCAGCGATGACAGGGCGAATCAGCCCCAGCATTTT CASSDDRANQPQHF
TRBD2 TRBJ2-7 - TRBV5-1 TGCGCCAGCAGCTGGACTAGCGGGGGGGACTACGAGCAGTACTTC CASSWTSGGDYEQYF
TRBD2 TRBJ2-5 - TRBV9 TGTGCCAGCAGCGTAAGCGGGGGGGGGACCCAGTACTTC CASSVSGGGTQYF
TRBD1 TRBJ1-2 - TRBV18 TGTGCCAGCTCACACGGACAGGGGGCCTATGGCTACACCTTC CASSHGQGAYGYTF
- TRBJ2-7 - TRBV7-9 TGTGCCAGCAGCCTGCCACAGGGTTACGAGCAGTACTTC CASSLPQGYEQYF
TRBD1 TRBJ1-2 once TRBV10-3 TGTGCCATCAGCGAACAGGGGGCAAGGGGCTACACCTTC CAISEQGARGYTF
- TRBJ2-1 - TRBV5-1 TGCGCCAGCAGCTTGGGAGGGGCAGCCAAAGGAAGGTACAATGAGCAGTTCTTC CASSLGGAAKGRYNEQFF
TRBD1 TRBJ2-5 - TRBV29-1 TGCAGCGTTGAACAGGGGGCAGAGACCCAGTACTTC CSVEQGAETQYF
TRBD1 TRBJ1-1 - TRBV5-4 TGTGCCAGCAGCTTCACAGGGGGCACTGAAGCTTTCTTT CASSFTGGTEAFF
TRBD1 TRBJ1-1 few TRBV5-1 TGCGCCAGCAGCTGGGACAGGGGGATGAACACTGAAGCTTTCTTT CASSWDRGMNTEAFF
TRBD1 TRBJ2-2 - TRBV6-5 TGTGCCAGCAGCCCGGACAGGGCGGCCGGGGAGCTGTTTTTT CASSPDRAAGELFF
- TRBJ2-5 - TRBV6-5 TGTGCCAGCACCAGCGGACAGCAAGAGACCCAGTACTTC CASTSGQQETQYF
TRBD1 TRBJ1-2 - TRBV6-9 TGTGCCAGCAGCTCCTCCGGACAGGGGAAAGATGGCTACACCTTC CASSSSGQGKDGYTF
- TRBJ2-7 - TRBV14 TGTGCCAGCAGCCTGCAGGGGATCGCCTACGAGCAGTACTTC CASSLQGIAYEQYF
- TRBJ1-5 few TRBV30 TGTGCCTGGAGTGTAGCGGGTTCGCAGCCCCAGCATTTT CAWSVAGSQPQHF
TRBD2 TRBJ2-7 once TRBV14 TGTGCCAGCAGCCAAGATACGGGACTAGCGGGGAGGCTCCACGAGCAGTACTTC CASSQDTGLAGRLHEQYF
TRBD2 TRBJ2-1 - TRBV5-1 TGCGCCAGCAGCTTGGGGCTAGCGGGGGGGCAGTTCTTC CASSLGLAGGQFF
- TRBJ2-2 - TRBV5-1 TGCGCCAGCAGCATTGACAGAAACACCGGGGAGCTGTTTTTT CASSIDRNTGELFF
- TRBJ1-2 once TRBV5-6 TGTGCCAGCAGCTTGGGACAGGTGGCTGGCTACACCTTC CASSLGQVAGYTF
TRBD2 TRBJ2-7 medium-sized TRBV7-3 TGTGCCAGCAGCTTAGATGGACTAGCTGAGCAGTACTTC CASSLDGLAEQYF
- TRBJ2-6 - TRBV7-8 TGTGCCAGCAGCCCCTCAAAGGTGGCTGGGGCCAACGTCCTGACTTTC CASSPSKVAGANVLTF
TRBD1 TRBJ2-7 once TRBV6-1 TGTGCCAGCAGTGCCAGGACAGGGGGCTACGAGCAGTACTTC CASSARTGGYEQYF
- TRBJ2-3 - TRBV5-1 TGCGCCAGCACCCACGGGGATACGCAGTATTTT CASTHGDTQYF
- TRBJ2-7 - TRBV30 TGTGCCTGGAGTAGTTTTGGGGTTAAAACCTACGAGCAGTACTTC CAWSSFGVKTYEQYF
- TRBJ2-2 once TRBV7-3 TGTGCCAGCAGCTTAATGCAGGGGCGGACCGGGGAGCTGTTTTTT CASSLMQGRTGELFF
TRBD1 TRBJ2-5 - TRBV6-1 TGTGCCAGCAGACAGGGGGCTTTTTCGGAGACCCAGTACTTC CASRQGAFSETQYF
- TRBJ2-5 - TRBV7-7 TGTGCCAGCAGTTTTCGCCCGGGTCCGGAGGGGACCCAGTACTTC CASSFRPGPEGTQYF
TRBD1 TRBJ1-4 - TRBV2 TGTGCCAGCAGCAAATCGGACAGGGCGAGTGAAAAACTGTTTTTT CASSKSDRASEKLFF
- TRBJ1-2 - TRBV6-1 TGTGCCAGCACTGAACGGGCCCCCTATGGCTACACCTTC CASTERAPYGYTF
- TRBJ1-6 - TRBV5-6 TGTGCCAGCAGCTTGAACGGACCTAATTCACCCCTCCACTTT CASSLNGPNSPLHF
- TRBJ1-2 - TRBV2 TGTGCCAGCAGTGAGGATGGCAAGCCTAACTATGGCTACACCTTC CASSEDGKPNYGYTF